Listed below are T cell receptor beta chains from one sample, sequenced in a study of blood T cell repertoires in COVID-19. Method: immunoSEQ multiplex PCR; TCRdb's copy keeps in-frame clones and lacks some. The repertoire consists of over 130,000 clones, with around 78% occurring once and the leading ten covering 3.5% to 5%. The source material was peripheral blood. Receptors originate from an elderly woman with active or convalescent COVID-19. Both conserved end residues are part of each CDR3. D genes are given only for firm matches. Where a row states a size, it is once, few, many or the class of an expanded clone; other rows omit it.

clone_size	v_call	d_call	j_call	cdr3_aa	cdr3_nt
NA	TRBV19	TRBD1	TRBJ1-1	CASSPSRGLEAFF	TGTGCCAGTAGCCCCTCCAGGGGGCTTGAAGCTTTCTTT
NA	TRBV25-1	TRBD1	TRBJ1-1	CASSGFPVTGANTEAFF	TGTGCCAGCAGTGGTTTTCCTGTGACAGGGGCAAACACTGAAGCTTTCTTT
NA	TRBV7-9	TRBD1	TRBJ1-2	CASSSGQGDNYGYTF	TGTGCCAGCAGCTCCGGACAGGGGGATAACTATGGCTACACCTTC
NA	TRBV7-2	TRBD1	TRBJ1-1	CASSTQRGQGTEAFF	TGTGCCAGCAGCACCCAACGGGGACAGGGGACTGAAGCTTTCTTT
many	TRBV7-6	NA	TRBJ1-2	CASSLGTGTNYGYTF	TGTGCCAGCAGCTTAGGCACGGGAACTAACTATGGCTACACCTTC
NA	TRBV4-1	NA	TRBJ1-2	CASSQDQYYGYTF	TGCGCCAGCAGCCAAGATCAGTACTATGGCTACACCTTC
once	TRBV6-6	TRBD1	TRBJ1-1	CATIPNRGGMNTEAFF	TGTGCCACAATCCCGAACAGGGGGGGGATGAACACTGAAGCTTTCTTT
few	TRBV6-5	TRBD1	TRBJ2-5	CASSSRDRLQETQYF	TGTGCCAGCAGTTCCCGGGACAGACTCCAAGAGACCCAGTACTTC
NA	TRBV6-2/TRBV6-3	TRBD2	TRBJ2-3	CASSSLTSPGSTDTQYF	TGTGCCAGCAGTTCCCTGACTAGCCCAGGAAGCACAGATACGCAGTATTTT
NA	TRBV28	NA	TRBJ2-7	CASSSPGTSYEQYF	TGTGCCAGCAGTTCTCCCGGGACATCCTACGAGCAGTACTTC
NA	TRBV7-2	NA	TRBJ2-1	CASRRKTESNEQFF	TGTGCCAGCCGGCGGAAGACCGAGAGCAATGAGCAGTTCTTC
NA	TRBV4-2	TRBD1	TRBJ2-2	CASSQGSGTVNTGELFF	TGTGCCAGCAGCCAAGGATCTGGGACAGTGAACACCGGGGAGCTGTTTTTT
NA	TRBV9	NA	TRBJ2-3	CASSVQIGTDTQYF	TGTGCCAGCAGCGTACAAATAGGCACAGATACGCAGTATTTT
NA	TRBV2	TRBD1	TRBJ2-7	CASTSRDRYNF	TGTGCCAGCACTTCCCGGGACAGATATAACTTC
once	TRBV10-3	TRBD1	TRBJ1-5	CAIRQGASNQPQHF	TGTGCCATCAGGCAGGGGGCAAGCAATCAGCCCCAGCATTTT
NA	TRBV13	NA	TRBJ2-3	CASSFPGTDTQYF	TGTGCCAGCAGCTTTCCCGGCACAGATACGCAGTATTTT